The TCR beta chain under discussion was sequenced for a study of post-analysis software for immune sequencing data. Study results and limitations: When patients were compared with controls, a handful of TRBV segments were more frequent, TRBV5-6, TRBV5-1 and TRBV20-1 among them.

Built from TCR beta cDNA, the libraries had unique molecular identifiers in them. There were about 1 to 10 million T cells, and about 500,000 cDNA molecules came from them. TCRdb called the PCR reads again in MiXCR, with one record for every CDR3 protein. The top ten hold 11% of the sample, which has around 700,000 distinct CDR3 sequences, approximately 59% seen once. CDR3 size: 15 residues. Germline V gene sequence: CDR1 MNHEY, CDR2 SVGEGT. Deletions cut 6 bases from V and 0 bases from J, with 15 bases between. This clonotype has only a few counts. Its target is not known. This chain uses TRBV6-2 or TRBV6-3 with TRBJ2-7, with a weak D call TRBD2 (5 bases). This TCR was sampled from a girl between 2 and 10 years old with multiple sclerosis. Sequencing was carried out using blood. The CDR3 protein is CASRSWELSSYEQYF. CDR3 nucleotide sequence: TGTGCCAGCAGATCATGGGAGTTAAGCTCCTACGAGCAGTACTTC.